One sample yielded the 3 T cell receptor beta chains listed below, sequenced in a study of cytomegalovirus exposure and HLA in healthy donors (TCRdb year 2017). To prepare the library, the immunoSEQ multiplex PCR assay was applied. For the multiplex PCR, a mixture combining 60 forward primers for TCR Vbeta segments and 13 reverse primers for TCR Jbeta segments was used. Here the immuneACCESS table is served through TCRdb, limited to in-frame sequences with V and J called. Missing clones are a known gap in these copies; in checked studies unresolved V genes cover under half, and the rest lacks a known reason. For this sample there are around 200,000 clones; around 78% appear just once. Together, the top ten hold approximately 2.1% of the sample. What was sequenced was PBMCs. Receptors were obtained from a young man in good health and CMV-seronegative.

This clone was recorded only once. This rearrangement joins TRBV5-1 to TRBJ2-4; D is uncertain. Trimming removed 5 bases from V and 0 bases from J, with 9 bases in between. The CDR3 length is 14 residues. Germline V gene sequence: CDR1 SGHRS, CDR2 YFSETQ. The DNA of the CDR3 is TGCGCCAGCAGAAATTCCCTAGCCAAAAACATTCAGTACTTC. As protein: CASRNSLAKNIQYF. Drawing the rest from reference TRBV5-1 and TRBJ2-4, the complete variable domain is KAGVTQTPRYLIKTRGQQVTLSCSPISGHRSVSWYQQTPGQGLQFLFEYFSETQRNKGNFPGRFSGRQFSNSRSEMNVSTLELGDSALYLCASRNSLAKNIQYFGAGTRLSVL.

CDR3 coding DNA: TGTGCCAGCAGCGACAGGCGAGGACAGGGGGCTTCTGGGGCCAACGTCCTGACTTTC. It yields the protein CASSDRRGQGASGANVLTF. The genes are TRBV9 and TRBJ2-6, with 11 bases lining up with TRBD1. Trimming removed 3 bases from V and 1 base from J; junction bases left unmatched: 9. This CDR3 has 19 amino acids. Germline-derived CDR1 and CDR2 are SGDLS and YYNGEE.

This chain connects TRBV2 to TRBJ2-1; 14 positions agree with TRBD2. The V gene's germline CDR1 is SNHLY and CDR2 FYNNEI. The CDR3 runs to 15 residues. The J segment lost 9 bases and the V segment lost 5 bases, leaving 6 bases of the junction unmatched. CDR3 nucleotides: TGTGCCAGCAGTCGACTAGCGGGAGGGAGGGTTGAGCAGTTCTTC. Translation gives CASSRLAGGRVEQFF.